The 7 T cell receptor beta chains listed next were all sequenced from one sample in a study of shared clonotypes between healthy human individuals. Generated by immunoSEQ multiplex PCR, the TCRdb table keeps only in-frame clones and is missing some. The profile shows a few million clones, 85% to 95% of them singletons. Sequenced: naive CD4+ T cells from PBMCs. Described subset: CD45RA+ positively selected. Source of these receptors: a man between 18 and 35 years old in good health. Some clones in this sample may be carry-over from other donors' samples.

This clone was seen only once. This rearrangement joins TRBV6-1 to TRBJ2-3; D perhaps matches TRBD2 (5 bases). The CDR3 runs to 14 residues. The V end was cut by 6 bases, the J end by 2 bases, with 12 bases between. The germline gives CDR1 MNHNS, CDR2 SASEGT. CDR3 sequence (DNA): TGTGCCAGCAGGAGGGTAGCGATCACAGATACGCAGTATTTT. Translated, it gives CASRRVAITDTQYF.

J is TRBJ2-1 and V is TRBV11-3, with 15 bases matching TRBD2. Unmatched junction bases numbered 8, after V lost 5 bases and J lost 9 bases. In germline, CDR1 is SGHNT, CDR2 YENEEA. This CDR3 is built from 16 residues. The CDR3 coding sequence is TGTGCCAGCAGCGCCCGGACTAGCGGGAGGGCGGGTGAGCAGTTCTTC. It translates to CASSARTSGRAGEQFF. Looking up the rest from reference TRBV11-3 and TRBJ2-1 gives the full variable domain: EAGVVQSPRYKIIEKKQPVAFWCNPISGHNTLYWYLQNLGQGPELLIRYENEEAVDDSQLPKDRFSAERLKGVDSTLKIQPAELGDSAVYLCASSARTSGRAGEQFFGPGTRLTVL.

This chain uses TRBV28 with TRBJ1-2, with D unclear. CDR1 MDHEN and CDR2 SYDVKM come from the germline V gene. The CDR3 runs to 14 residues. V was trimmed by 7 bases and J by 5 bases, leaving 17 bases between them. CDR3 sequence reads: CASTTPSYGYGYTF. CDR3 DNA sequence: TGTGCCAGCACCACTCCCTCCTATGGTTATGGCTACACCTTC.

The chain combines TRBV6-6 with TRBJ2-3, with TRBD1 matching 8 bases. The CDR3 is 15 amino acids. V dropped 6 bases and J dropped 5; count of bases not matched to a gene: 10. The germline gives CDR1 MNHNY, CDR2 SVGAGI (reference sequence). The CDR3 region is CASSGQGAQGDTQYF. The DNA for the CDR3 is TGTGCCAGCAGCGGACAGGGAGCGCAAGGAGATACGCAGTATTTT.

The chain is built from TRBV28 and TRBJ2-2; TRBD1 agrees at 7 bases. The germline V gene encodes CDR1 MDHEN and CDR2 SYDVKM. The CDR3 is 16 residues long. V shed 4 bases, J shed 8 bases, and the junction held 13 bases outside the gene matches. CDR3 nucleotide sequence: TGTGCCAGCAGTTCCGCCCGGGACAGAGGTGCAGGGGAGCTGTTTTTT. Translation: CASSSARDRGAGELFF.

This chain connects TRBV6-1 to TRBJ1-2; D remains ambiguous. Germline loops: CDR1 MNHNS, CDR2 SASEGT. The CDR3 sequence is 15 residues long. The V end lost 2 bases, the J end lost 4 bases, and 14 bases lay between the germline ends. The CDR3 DNA reads as TGTGCCAGCAGTGAATTTAGAGAACCCATCTATGGCTACACCTTC. Translating gives CASSEFREPIYGYTF.

Comments on this clone: The identical CDR3 is also encoded by other nucleotide sequences in the sample. The rearrangement links TRBV2 to TRBJ2-5; D is perhaps TRBD1 (6 bases). This CDR3 comprises 13 residues. Trimming stripped 4 bases from V and 2 bases from J, with 8 bases between. Germline CDR1 is SNHLY and CDR2 is FYNNEI. CDR3 in DNA: TGTGCCAGCAGTGGCACAGGGCAAGAGACCCAGTACTTC. Translation: CASSGTGQETQYF.